A selection of T cell receptor beta chains follows, all from one sample in a study of T cell responses to AZD1222 COVID-19 vaccine. Repertoires were generated with immunoSEQ multiplex PCR, while TCRdb's copy carries only in-frame clones and drops some. In the table there are 100,000 or so clones, around 87% of which are singletons. The specimen comprised peripheral blood, sampled 28 days after the second AZD1222 dose. These receptors all stem from an adult who received the AZD1222 COVID-19 vaccine. CDR3s include the opening cysteine and the closing phenylalanine or tryptophan. The order of the fields is CDR3 protein, CDR3 DNA, D gene, V gene, CDR3 length, clone size, J gene. The D gene is left open where the match is weak. Clone size appears in some rows only: once, few, many, or a class for an expanded clone.

CDR3: CASSFIAGNSYEQYF
DNA: TGCGCCAGCAGCTTCATCGCGGGGAACTCCTACGAGCAGTACTTC
D: .
V: TRBV5-1
length: 15
size: few
J: TRBJ2-7

CDR3: CASSLAGVNEQFF
DNA: TGTGCCAGCAGTCTAGCGGGAGTCAATGAGCAGTTCTTC
D: TRBD2
V: TRBV2
length: 13
size: .
J: TRBJ2-1

CDR3: CASGTGPYNEQFF
DNA: TGTGCCAGTGGGACAGGCCCCTACAATGAGCAGTTCTTC
D: TRBD1
V: TRBV6-5
length: 13
size: once
J: TRBJ2-1

CDR3: CASTKGQGYEQYF
DNA: TGTGCCAGCACCAAAGGACAGGGTTACGAGCAGTACTTC
D: TRBD1
V: TRBV27
length: 13
size: .
J: TRBJ2-7

CDR3: CASMTGIYGYTF
DNA: TGTGCCAGCATGACAGGGATCTATGGCTACACCTTC
D: TRBD1
V: TRBV6-5
length: 12
size: .
J: TRBJ1-2

CDR3: CASSQEGRDSVGNTIYF
DNA: TGTGCCAGCAGCCAAGAGGGTAGGGACTCAGTTGGAAACACCATATATTTT
D: .
V: TRBV4-2
length: 17
size: once
J: TRBJ1-3

CDR3: CASSWGLAGGSSDEQFF
DNA: TGCGCCAGCAGCTGGGGACTAGCGGGGGGTTCGTCGGATGAGCAGTTCTTC
D: TRBD2
V: TRBV5-1
length: 17
size: .
J: TRBJ2-1

CDR3: CASSFPGTADTQYF
DNA: TGTGCCAGCAGTTTTCCGGGTACGGCAGATACGCAGTATTTT
D: .
V: TRBV28
length: 14
size: .
J: TRBJ2-3

CDR3: CASRQTSSEQYF
DNA: TGTGCTAGCAGACAAACTAGCTCCGAGCAGTACTTC
D: .
V: TRBV7-7
length: 12
size: .
J: TRBJ2-7

CDR3: CASRLPGQGPLFF
DNA: TGTGCCAGCAGGCTTCCGGGACAGGGGCCCCTTTTCTTT
D: TRBD1
V: TRBV2
length: 13
size: .
J: TRBJ1-1

CDR3: CASSFVAGGSYEQYF
DNA: TGTGCCAGCAGCTTTGTAGCGGGAGGGTCCTACGAGCAGTACTTC
D: TRBD2
V: TRBV5-4
length: 15
size: .
J: TRBJ2-7

CDR3: CSASSSQRGPNYGYTF
DNA: TGCAGCGCCAGCTCAAGCCAGAGGGGCCCTAACTATGGCTACACCTTC
D: .
V: TRBV29-1
length: 16
size: .
J: TRBJ1-2

CDR3: CASSLKTGSHNEKLFF
DNA: TGTGCCAGTAGTCTAAAAACAGGGTCTCACAATGAAAAACTGTTTTTT
D: .
V: TRBV19
length: 16
size: .
J: TRBJ1-4

CDR3: CASSQEGWNTGELFF
DNA: TGCGCCAGCAGCCAAGAGGGGTGGAACACCGGGGAGCTGTTTTTT
D: .
V: TRBV4-3
length: 15
size: .
J: TRBJ2-2

CDR3: CASSEGQTSSLYGYTF
DNA: TGTGCCAGCAGCGAGGGACAGACTAGCTCCCTTTATGGCTACACCTTC
D: TRBD1
V: TRBV9
length: 16
size: .
J: TRBJ1-2

CDR3: CAWSGTGSRRNYGYTF
DNA: TGTGCCTGGAGTGGGACAGGGTCGCGGAGGAACTATGGCTACACCTTC
D: TRBD1
V: TRBV30
length: 16
size: .
J: TRBJ1-2

CDR3: CASSLLTSQETQYF
DNA: TGCGCCAGCAGCTTGTTAACTAGCCAAGAGACCCAGTACTTC
D: .
V: TRBV5-1
length: 14
size: .
J: TRBJ2-5

CDR3: CASSSQWGVNEQFF
DNA: TGTGCCAGCAGTTCTCAGTGGGGGGTCAATGAGCAGTTCTTC
D: .
V: TRBV6-2/TRBV6-3
length: 14
size: .
J: TRBJ2-1

CDR3: CASSFEGAPTYEQYF
DNA: TGTGCCAGCAGCTTTGAGGGAGCCCCAACCTACGAGCAGTACTTC
D: .
V: TRBV5-4
length: 15
size: .
J: TRBJ2-7

CDR3: CASSSNRDYEQYF
DNA: TGTGCCAGCAGTTCTAACAGGGACTACGAGCAGTACTTC
D: .
V: TRBV12-3/TRBV12-4
length: 13
size: .
J: TRBJ2-7

CDR3: CASSLAPASSTFHSYNEQFF
DNA: TGCGCCAGCAGCTTGGCTCCGGCGTCTAGCACCTTCCACTCCTACAATGAGCAGTTCTTC
D: .
V: TRBV5-1
length: 20
size: .
J: TRBJ2-1

CDR3: CAWRGWPSYNEQFF
DNA: TGTGCCTGGAGAGGCTGGCCTTCCTACAATGAGCAGTTCTTC
D: .
V: TRBV30
length: 14
size: .
J: TRBJ2-1

CDR3: CASCTGYSDTQYF
DNA: TGTGCCAGTTGTACAGGGTACTCAGATACGCAGTATTTT
D: .
V: TRBV19
length: 13
size: .
J: TRBJ2-3

CDR3: CASSLTGPGTEAFF
DNA: TGTGCCAGCAGCTTAACGGGTCCCGGCACTGAAGCTTTCTTT
D: .
V: TRBV7-3
length: 14
size: .
J: TRBJ1-1

CDR3: CASSQDNFSNYGYTF
DNA: TGCGCCAGCAGCCAAGATAACTTCTCGAACTATGGCTACACCTTC
D: .
V: TRBV4-3
length: 15
size: .
J: TRBJ1-2

CDR3: CASSTRAEGGNTIYF
DNA: TGTGCCAGCAGTACCCGGGCTGAGGGTGGAAACACCATATATTTT
D: .
V: TRBV28
length: 15
size: .
J: TRBJ1-3

CDR3: CASSEGLAGGYEQYF
DNA: TGTGCCAGCAGCGAGGGACTAGCGGGGGGTTACGAGCAGTACTTC
D: TRBD2
V: TRBV6-5
length: 15
size: few
J: TRBJ2-7

CDR3: CASSPGQNYGYTF
DNA: TGTGCCAGCAGCCCGGGCCAAAACTATGGCTACACCTTC
D: .
V: TRBV6-5
length: 13
size: .
J: TRBJ1-2

CDR3: CASSEIGMNTEAFF
DNA: TGTGCCAGCAGTGAAATAGGTATGAACACTGAAGCTTTCTTT
D: .
V: TRBV25-1
length: 14
size: .
J: TRBJ1-1

CDR3: CSVRLAGPYEQYF
DNA: TGCAGCGTTCGACTAGCGGGACCCTACGAGCAGTACTTC
D: TRBD2
V: TRBV29-1
length: 13
size: .
J: TRBJ2-7

CDR3: CASSYRANQPQHF
DNA: TGTGCCAGCAGTTACCGGGCCAATCAGCCCCAGCATTTT
D: .
V: TRBV6-5
length: 13
size: .
J: TRBJ1-5

CDR3: CASSIESLSNQPQHF
DNA: TGTGCCAGTAGTATTGAGAGCCTTAGCAATCAGCCCCAGCATTTT
D: .
V: TRBV19
length: 15
size: .
J: TRBJ1-5

CDR3: CASSGTGGAGQETQYF
DNA: TGTGCCAGCAGTGGGACAGGGGGCGCGGGGCAAGAGACCCAGTACTTC
D: TRBD1
V: TRBV6-1
length: 16
size: .
J: TRBJ2-5

CDR3: CASSPHPGTSTDTQYF
DNA: TGTGCCAGTAGTCCTCATCCCGGGACCAGCACAGATACGCAGTATTTT
D: .
V: TRBV19
length: 16
size: once
J: TRBJ2-3

CDR3: CASSLEDTAYTEAFF
DNA: TGCGCCAGCAGCTTGGAGGATACTGCGTACACTGAAGCTTTCTTT
D: .
V: TRBV5-1
length: 15
size: .
J: TRBJ1-1

CDR3: CASSTGQGGEQYF
DNA: TGCGCCAGCAGCACCGGACAGGGTGGGGAGCAGTACTTC
D: TRBD1
V: TRBV5-1
length: 13
size: .
J: TRBJ2-7

CDR3: CASSLEGVNTEAFF
DNA: TGTGCCAGCAGCTTAGAGGGGGTGAACACTGAAGCTTTCTTT
D: .
V: TRBV11-2
length: 14
size: .
J: TRBJ1-1

CDR3: CATLSNGYTF
DNA: TGTGCCACCTTGTCGAATGGCTACACCTTC
D: .
V: TRBV2
length: 10
size: .
J: TRBJ1-2

CDR3: CASSPGPNRGLFF
DNA: TGTGCCAGCAGTCCAGGACCGAACCGGGGTTTATTCTTT
D: .
V: TRBV6-2/TRBV6-3
length: 13
size: few
J: TRBJ1-1

CDR3: CASSQRLAGAGGGLYNEQFF
DNA: TGTGCCAGCAGCCAACGGTTAGCGGGAGCAGGGGGGGGCCTTTACAATGAGCAGTTCTTC
D: TRBD2
V: TRBV4-2
length: 20
size: .
J: TRBJ2-1

CDR3: CASSQDLDYEQYF
DNA: TGTGCCAGCAGCCAAGATCTGGACTACGAGCAGTACTTC
D: .
V: TRBV3-1/TRBV3-2
length: 13
size: .
J: TRBJ2-7

CDR3: CSGGAADTQYF
DNA: TGCAGCGGGGGGGCCGCAGATACGCAGTATTTT
D: TRBD2
V: TRBV20-1
length: 11
size: .
J: TRBJ2-3

CDR3: CSAIDSGEQYF
DNA: TGCAGTGCTATAGATTCGGGGGAGCAGTACTTC
D: .
V: TRBV20-1
length: 11
size: .
J: TRBJ2-7

CDR3: CASSTTSGRETQYF
DNA: TGTGCCAGTAGCACGACTAGCGGGAGAGAGACCCAGTACTTC
D: TRBD2
V: TRBV19
length: 14
size: .
J: TRBJ2-5

CDR3: CASSLNEGMNEQYF
DNA: TGTGCCAGCAGCTTAAACGAGGGAATGAACGAGCAGTACTTC
D: .
V: TRBV7-6
length: 14
size: .
J: TRBJ2-7

CDR3: CASSGTGTGANVLTF
DNA: TGTGCCAGCAGCGGGACAGGGACTGGGGCCAACGTCCTGACTTTC
D: TRBD1
V: TRBV6-2/TRBV6-3
length: 15
size: .
J: TRBJ2-6

CDR3: CASSIEGGRADTQYF
DNA: TGTGCCAGTAGCATCGAAGGCGGGAGGGCAGATACGCAGTATTTT
D: TRBD2
V: TRBV19
length: 15
size: .
J: TRBJ2-3

CDR3: CASSSPATGNTEAFF
DNA: TGTGCCAGCAGTTCGCCGGCAACCGGAAACACTGAAGCTTTCTTT
D: .
V: TRBV28
length: 15
size: .
J: TRBJ1-1

CDR3: CASSGGRSSGNTIYF
DNA: TGCGCCAGCAGTGGGGGACGGAGCTCTGGAAACACCATATATTTT
D: .
V: TRBV10-2
length: 15
size: .
J: TRBJ1-3

CDR3: CASSLERGREAFF
DNA: TGTGCCAGCAGCTTAGAACGCGGCAGGGAAGCTTTCTTT
D: .
V: TRBV7-9
length: 13
size: .
J: TRBJ1-1

CDR3: CASSLKGDTEAFF
DNA: TGTGCCAGCAGTTTAAAGGGAGACACTGAAGCTTTCTTT
D: .
V: TRBV12-3/TRBV12-4
length: 13
size: .
J: TRBJ1-1

CDR3: CAWSVDRVNSPLHF
DNA: TGTGCCTGGAGTGTAGACCGAGTTAATTCACCCCTCCACTTT
D: .
V: TRBV30
length: 14
size: once
J: TRBJ1-6

CDR3: CASSIWGTETQYF
DNA: TGTGCCAGTAGTATATGGGGGACGGAGACCCAGTACTTC
D: .
V: TRBV19
length: 13
size: .
J: TRBJ2-5

CDR3: CASSPDSNTEAFF
DNA: TGTGCCAGCAGCCCCGATTCCAACACTGAAGCTTTCTTT
D: .
V: TRBV5-5
length: 13
size: once
J: TRBJ1-1

CDR3: CATSSADGRSANYGYTF
DNA: TGTGCCACCAGCAGCGCCGATGGCAGGTCAGCTAACTATGGCTACACCTTC
D: .
V: TRBV15
length: 17
size: .
J: TRBJ1-2